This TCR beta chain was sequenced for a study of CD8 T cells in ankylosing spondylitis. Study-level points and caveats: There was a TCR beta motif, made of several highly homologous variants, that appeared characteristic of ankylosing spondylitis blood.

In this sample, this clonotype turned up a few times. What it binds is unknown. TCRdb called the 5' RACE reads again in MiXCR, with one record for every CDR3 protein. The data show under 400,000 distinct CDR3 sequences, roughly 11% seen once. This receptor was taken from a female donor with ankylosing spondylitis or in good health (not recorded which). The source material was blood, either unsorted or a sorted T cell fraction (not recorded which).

This chain's CDR3 is CAISGEGGPYEQYF. The CDR3 coding sequence is TGTGCCATCAGTGGGGAGGGTGGACCGTACGAGCAGTACTTC. The genes are TRBV10-3 and TRBJ2-7, with 7 bases identical to TRBD2. This CDR3 is 14 amino acids long. The V gene's germline CDR1 is ENHRY and CDR2 SYGVKD. V was clipped by 4 bases and J by 4 bases; unmatched bases: 7.